The present T cell receptor beta chain was sequenced within a study of identifying expanded T cells in peripheral blood. Study conclusions and caveats: Across healthy donors, higher total template counts meant significantly greater approximately two-week count variance. Approximately 1.1 clones differed between technical replicates, versus around 15 and 19 over time.

The ends lost 5 bases at V and 1 base at J; junction bases unmatched: 9. The germline V gene encodes CDR1 SGHDT and CDR2 YYEEEE. The CDR3 has 16 residues. Concerning this clone: Its antigen is not identified.

During the collection period, no donor immune events like infections were recorded. The repertoire was sequenced with immunoSEQ multiplex PCR; TCRdb's copy has only in-frame clones and lacks some. Of around 68,000 clones listed, 70% to 90% are singletons. The sequence was collected from a person aged 18-69 years in good health. This chain connects TRBV5-6 to TRBJ1-2; 9 nucleotides agree with TRBD1. Sequenced material: blood. CDR3 region: CASRRTGDWDNYGYTF. DNA of the CDR3: TGTGCCAGCAGACGGACAGGGGATTGGGATAACTATGGCTACACCTTC.